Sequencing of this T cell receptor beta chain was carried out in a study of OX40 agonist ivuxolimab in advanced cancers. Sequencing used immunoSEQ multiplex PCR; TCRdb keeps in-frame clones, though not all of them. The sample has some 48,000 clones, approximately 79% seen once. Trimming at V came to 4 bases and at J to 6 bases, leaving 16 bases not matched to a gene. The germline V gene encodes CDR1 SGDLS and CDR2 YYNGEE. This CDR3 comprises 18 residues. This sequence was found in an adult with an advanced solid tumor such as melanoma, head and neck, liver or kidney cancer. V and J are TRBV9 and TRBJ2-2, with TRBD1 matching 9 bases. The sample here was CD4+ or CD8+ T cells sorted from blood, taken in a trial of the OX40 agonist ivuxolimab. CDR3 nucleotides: TGTGCCAGCAGCACCTCAACCCCCGGGACAGGGTTAGCCGGGGAGCTGTTTTTT. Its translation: CASSTSTPGTGLAGELFF. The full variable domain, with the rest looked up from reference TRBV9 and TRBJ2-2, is DSGVTQTPKHLITATGQRVTLRCSPRSGDLSVYWYQQSLDQGLQFLIQYYNGEERAKGNILERFSAQQFPDLHSELNLSSLELGDSALYFCASSTSTPGTGLAGELFFGEGSRLTVL.